The present T cell receptor (beta chain) was sequenced within a study of Ad26.COV2.S vaccination and SARS-CoV-2 variants. Overall study context: Within the COV1001 Ad26.COV2.S trial arm, the donor was enrolled. Ad26.COV2.S was injected intramuscularly once or twice, 56 days apart.

To note about this clone: Antigen unknown.

Clones were sequenced by immunoSEQ multiplex PCR, and TCRdb holds only the in-frame ones, with some missing. Of 300,000 to 350,000 clones in the sample, 75% to 90% were seen once. Treatment here: roughly 19 received Ad26.COV2.S at low or high dose, single or two shots; about five received placebo; per-sample allocation not given. All samples were drawn on day 63, counting from the first vaccine or placebo injection. Study-wide results and limits: The TCR breadth and depth analyses may have produced an underestimate of total T cell responses. CD8+ and CD4+ T cells specific for spike reportedly responded with substantial breadth after vaccination.

The starting material was peripheral blood, obtained in a trial of Ad26.COV2.S vaccine versus placebo. This TCR was sampled from a person between 18 and 65 years old who received the Ad26.COV2.S COVID-19 vaccine or a placebo.

DNA of the CDR3: TGTGCCAGCAGCCCAGGGCAGGGGGACTATGGCTACACCTTC. Residues: CASSPGQGDYGYTF. The rearrangement uses TRBV11-2 and TRBJ1-2; 7 bases align to TRBD1. J was trimmed by 3 bases and V by 5 bases; bases with no gene match: 6. CDR1 and CDR2 (germline): SGHAT, FQNNGV. The CDR3 runs 14 residues.